This TCR beta chain appears in the sequencing data of a study of preoperative IRX-2 immunotherapy in early breast cancer. Germline trimming cut 6 bases from V and 1 base from J; bases unmatched to any gene: 15. Per germline, CDR1 LNHDA and CDR2 SQIVND (reference sequence). The CDR3 runs 18 residues. The treatment was: preoperative locoregional IRX-2 cytokine immunotherapy. Samples came from a phase Ib trial of preoperative locoregional IRX-2 cytokine immunotherapy. Data came from immunoSEQ multiplex PCR; TCRdb stores just in-frame clones and leaves some out. The sample yields thousands of clones, more than 70% seen once.

This rearrangement joins TRBV19 to TRBJ1-5; 7 nucleotides align to TRBD1. Material: tumor tissue, obtained after IRX-2 immunotherapy. This receptor was obtained from a human donor with breast cancer. The CDR3 protein is CASRRQTGKLKSNQPQHF. DNA of the CDR3: TGTGCCAGTAGGCGGCAGACAGGGAAACTTAAGAGCAATCAGCCCCAGCATTTT.